This record covers a single T cell receptor beta chain. Trimming stripped 2 bases from V and 4 bases from J, with 15 bases between. In germline, CDR1 is ENHRY, CDR2 SYGVKD. The CDR3 spans 16 residues. How the authors handled the data: The assay estimated nucleated cells by amplifying reference gene primers. Sequencing was performed with immunoSEQ multiplex PCR; in TCRdb, only in-frame clones are kept and a portion is missing. V and J calls plus clone size are reproduced from that table; the DNA served to infer D and trimming. The data contain around 150,000 clones, about 88% of them singletons. This sample stems from a study of blood T cell repertoires in COVID-19. Looking at the study overall: Whether acute or convalescent, the COVID-19 samples came from the United States, Italy and Spain. PBMCs, B-cell-depleted T cells, or T cells were the source of the cDNA or gDNA that made up the material.

Sequenced input: peripheral blood. V is TRBV10-3 and J is TRBJ1-5, with a weak D call TRBD1 (5 bases). The clonotype comes from a man in his sixties with active or convalescent COVID-19. The CDR3 spells CAISETGIGINQPQHF. Written as DNA, the CDR3 is TGTGCCATCAGTGAGACAGGAATAGGGATAAATCAGCCCCAGCATTTT.